This TCR beta chain came from a study of blood T cell repertoires in COVID-19. Study-level background: Collection of acute and convalescent COVID-19 samples took place in the United States, Italy and Spain.

The study recruited exposed participants who had met a COVID-19 case within 2 weeks before entry. This CDR3 spans 15 amino acids. Deletions cut 2 bases from V and 2 bases from J, with 9 bases between. The germline CDR1 and CDR2 sequences are MNHEY and SMNVEV (reference sequence). Sequenced by immunoSEQ multiplex PCR; TCRdb stores in-frame clones only, minus some. Seen here are 180,000 or so clones, nearly 80% observed once, and the top ten hold roughly 14%. This clonotype originated in a man aged 55-75 years who had been exposed to COVID-19. Sequencing was done on a sample of PBMCs or T cells enriched from blood (not recorded which). The chain combines TRBV27 with TRBJ2-2; maybe TRBD2 (5 bases). The chain's CDR3 is CASSLSGLNTGELFF. In DNA form, the CDR3 reads TGTGCCAGCAGTTTAAGTGGACTTAACACCGGGGAGCTGTTTTTT.